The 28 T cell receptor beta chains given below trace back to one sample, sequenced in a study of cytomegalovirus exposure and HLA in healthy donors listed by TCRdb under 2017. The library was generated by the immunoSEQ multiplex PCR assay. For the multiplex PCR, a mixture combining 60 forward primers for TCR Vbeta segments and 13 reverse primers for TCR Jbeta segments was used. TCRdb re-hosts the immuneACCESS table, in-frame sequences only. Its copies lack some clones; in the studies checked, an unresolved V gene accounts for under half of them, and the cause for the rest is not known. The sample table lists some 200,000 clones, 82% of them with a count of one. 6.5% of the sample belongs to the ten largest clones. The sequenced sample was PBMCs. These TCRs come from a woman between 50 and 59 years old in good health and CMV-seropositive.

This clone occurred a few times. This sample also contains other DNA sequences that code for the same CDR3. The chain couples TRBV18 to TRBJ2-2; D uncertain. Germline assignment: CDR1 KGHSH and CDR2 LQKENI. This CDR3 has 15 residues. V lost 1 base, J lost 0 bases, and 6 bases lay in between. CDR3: CASSPLPANTGELFF. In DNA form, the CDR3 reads TGTGCCAGCTCACCACTTCCAGCGAACACCGGGGAGCTGTTTTTT.

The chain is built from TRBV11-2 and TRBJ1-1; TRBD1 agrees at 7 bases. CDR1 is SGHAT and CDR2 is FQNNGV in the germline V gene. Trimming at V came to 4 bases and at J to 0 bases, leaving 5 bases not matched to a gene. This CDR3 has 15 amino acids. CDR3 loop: CASSSDRALNTEAFF. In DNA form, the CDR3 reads TGTGCCAGCAGCTCCGACAGGGCTTTGAACACTGAAGCTTTCTTT.

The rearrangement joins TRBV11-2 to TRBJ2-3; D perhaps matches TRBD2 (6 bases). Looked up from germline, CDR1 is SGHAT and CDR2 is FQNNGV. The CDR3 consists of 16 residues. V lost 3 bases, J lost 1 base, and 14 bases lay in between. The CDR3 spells CASSFSAGLGTDTQYF. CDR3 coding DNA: TGTGCCAGCAGCTTTAGCGCGGGACTGGGCACAGATACGCAGTATTTT.

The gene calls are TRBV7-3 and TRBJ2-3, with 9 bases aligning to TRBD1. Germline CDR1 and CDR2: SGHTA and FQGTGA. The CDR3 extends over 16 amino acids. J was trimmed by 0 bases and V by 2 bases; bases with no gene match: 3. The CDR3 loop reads CASSLRTGASTDTQYF. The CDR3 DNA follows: TGTGCCAGCAGCTTACGGACAGGGGCGAGCACAGATACGCAGTATTTT.

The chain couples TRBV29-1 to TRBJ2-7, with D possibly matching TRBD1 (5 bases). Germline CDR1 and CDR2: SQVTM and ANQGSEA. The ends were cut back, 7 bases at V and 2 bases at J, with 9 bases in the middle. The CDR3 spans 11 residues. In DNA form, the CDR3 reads TGCAGCGCCGGACACGCCTACGAGCAGTACTTC. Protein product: CSAGHAYEQYF.

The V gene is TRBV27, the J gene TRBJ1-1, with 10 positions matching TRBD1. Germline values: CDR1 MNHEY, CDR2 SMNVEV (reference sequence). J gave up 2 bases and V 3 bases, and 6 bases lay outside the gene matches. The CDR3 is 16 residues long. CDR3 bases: TGTGCCAGCAGTTTCCGTCTGACAGGGGGCAACACTGAAGCTTTCTTT. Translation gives CASSFRLTGGNTEAFF.

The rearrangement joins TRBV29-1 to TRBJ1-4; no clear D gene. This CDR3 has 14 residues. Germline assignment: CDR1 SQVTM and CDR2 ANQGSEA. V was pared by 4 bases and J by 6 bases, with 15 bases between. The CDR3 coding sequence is TGCAGCGTTGCAGGCCTTGGCGGGGATGAAAAACTGTTTTTT. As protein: CSVAGLGGDEKLFF.

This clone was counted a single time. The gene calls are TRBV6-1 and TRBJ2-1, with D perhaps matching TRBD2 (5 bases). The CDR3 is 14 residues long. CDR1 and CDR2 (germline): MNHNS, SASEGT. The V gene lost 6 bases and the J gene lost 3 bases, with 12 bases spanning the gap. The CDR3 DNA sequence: TGTGCCAGCAGGTTACTAGTGGGCTACAATGAGCAGTTCTTC. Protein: CASRLLVGYNEQFF.

Written as DNA, the CDR3 is TGCGCCAGCAGCTTGGAGACAGGTGGTCTCTACAATGAGCAGTTCTTC. This encodes CASSLETGGLYNEQFF. V usage is TRBV5-1 and J usage is TRBJ2-1; D may be TRBD1 (6 bases). V dropped 0 bases and J dropped 3 bases, with 13 bases sitting between them. The CDR3 length is 16 residues. Germline CDR1 and CDR2: SGHRS and YFSETQ.

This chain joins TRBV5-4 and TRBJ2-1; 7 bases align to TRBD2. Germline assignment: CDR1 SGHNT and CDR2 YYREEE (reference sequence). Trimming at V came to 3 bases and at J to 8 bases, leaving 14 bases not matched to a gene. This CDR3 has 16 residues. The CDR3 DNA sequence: TGTGCCAGCAGCTCCAAATCCGGACTAGGAGGATATGAGCAGTTCTTC. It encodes CASSSKSGLGGYEQFF.

This CDR3 is CASSESGRAIEQFF. DNA of the CDR3: TGTGCCAGCAGTGAAAGCGGGAGGGCCATTGAGCAGTTCTTC. The chain is built from TRBV6-4 and TRBJ2-1, with 10 bases fitting TRBD2. V dropped 3 bases and J dropped 9; count of bases not matched to a gene: 5. Germline lookup yields CDR1 MRHNA and CDR2 SNTAGT. The CDR3 contains 14 residues.

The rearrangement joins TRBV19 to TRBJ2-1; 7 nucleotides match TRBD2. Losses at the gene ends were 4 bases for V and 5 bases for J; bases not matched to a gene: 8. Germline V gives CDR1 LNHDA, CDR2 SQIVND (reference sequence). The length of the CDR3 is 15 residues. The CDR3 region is CASSRRREGNNEQFF. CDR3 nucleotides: TGTGCCAGTAGTAGGAGAAGGGAGGGGAACAATGAGCAGTTCTTC.

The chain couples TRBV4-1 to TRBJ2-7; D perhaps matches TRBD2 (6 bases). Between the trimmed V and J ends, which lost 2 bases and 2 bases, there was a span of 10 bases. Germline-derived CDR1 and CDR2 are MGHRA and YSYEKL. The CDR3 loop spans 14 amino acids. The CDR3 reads CASSQLGGAYEQYF. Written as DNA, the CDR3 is TGCGCCAGCAGCCAATTGGGGGGTGCCTACGAGCAGTACTTC.

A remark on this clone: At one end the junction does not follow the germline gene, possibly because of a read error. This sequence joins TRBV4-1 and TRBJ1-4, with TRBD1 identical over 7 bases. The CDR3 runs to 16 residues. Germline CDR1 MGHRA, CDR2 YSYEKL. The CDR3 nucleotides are TGCGTCAGCAGCCAAGAGACAGGGTATGGGAATGAAAAACTGTTTTTT. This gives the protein CVSSQETGYGNEKLFF.

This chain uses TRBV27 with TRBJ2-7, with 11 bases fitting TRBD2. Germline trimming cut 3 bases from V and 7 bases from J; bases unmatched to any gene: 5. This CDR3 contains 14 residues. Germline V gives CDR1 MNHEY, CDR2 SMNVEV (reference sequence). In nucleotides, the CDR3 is TGTGCCAGCAGTTTGCGCCTAGCGGGGGGAGAGCAGTACTTC. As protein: CASSLRLAGGEQYF.

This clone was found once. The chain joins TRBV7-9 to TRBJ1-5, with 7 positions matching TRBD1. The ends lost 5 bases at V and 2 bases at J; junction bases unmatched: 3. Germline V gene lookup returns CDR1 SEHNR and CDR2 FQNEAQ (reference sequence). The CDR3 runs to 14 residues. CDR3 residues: CASSDTGGNQPQHF. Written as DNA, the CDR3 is TGTGCCAGCAGCGACACAGGGGGCAATCAGCCCCAGCATTTT.

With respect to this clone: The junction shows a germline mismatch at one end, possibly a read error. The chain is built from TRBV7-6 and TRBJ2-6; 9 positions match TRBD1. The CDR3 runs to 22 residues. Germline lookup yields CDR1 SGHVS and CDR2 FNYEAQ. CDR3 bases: TGTGCCAGCAGCTTAGTAAGGAGTAGGTTGGGGACAGGGCGCTCTGGGGCCAACGGCCTGACTTTC. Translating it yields CASSLVRSRLGTGRSGANGLTF.

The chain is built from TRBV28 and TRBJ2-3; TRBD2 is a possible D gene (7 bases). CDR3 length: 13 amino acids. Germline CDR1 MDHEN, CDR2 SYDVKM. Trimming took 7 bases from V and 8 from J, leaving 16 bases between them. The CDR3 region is CASKRGGAGTQYF. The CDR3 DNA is TGTGCCAGCAAGCGTGGGGGGGCTGGTACGCAGTATTTT.

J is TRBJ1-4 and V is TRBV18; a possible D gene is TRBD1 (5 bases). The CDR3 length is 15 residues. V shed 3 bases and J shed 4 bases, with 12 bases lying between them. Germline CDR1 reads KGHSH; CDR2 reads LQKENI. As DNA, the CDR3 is TGTGCCAGCTCACCGGGCTATAGGGGTAATGAAAAACTGTTTTTT. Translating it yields CASSPGYRGNEKLFF.

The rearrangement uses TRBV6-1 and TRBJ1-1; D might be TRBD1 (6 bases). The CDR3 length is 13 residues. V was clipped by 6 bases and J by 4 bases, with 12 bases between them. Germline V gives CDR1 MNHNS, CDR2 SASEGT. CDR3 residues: CASRHRAITEAFF. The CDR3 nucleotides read TGTGCCAGCAGACACAGGGCTATCACTGAAGCTTTCTTT.

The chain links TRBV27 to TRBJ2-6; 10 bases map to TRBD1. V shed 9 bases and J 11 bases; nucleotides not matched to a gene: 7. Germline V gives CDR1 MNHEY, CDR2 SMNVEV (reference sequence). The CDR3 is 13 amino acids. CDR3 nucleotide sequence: TGTGCCAGTGGGACAGGGGCTACCCACGTCCTGACTTTC. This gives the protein CASGTGATHVLTF.

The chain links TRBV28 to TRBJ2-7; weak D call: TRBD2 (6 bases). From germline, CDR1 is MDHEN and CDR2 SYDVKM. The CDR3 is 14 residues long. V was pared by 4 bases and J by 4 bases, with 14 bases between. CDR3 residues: CASSSGGKGYEQYF. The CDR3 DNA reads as TGTGCCAGCAGTTCCGGGGGAAAGGGTTACGAGCAGTACTTC.

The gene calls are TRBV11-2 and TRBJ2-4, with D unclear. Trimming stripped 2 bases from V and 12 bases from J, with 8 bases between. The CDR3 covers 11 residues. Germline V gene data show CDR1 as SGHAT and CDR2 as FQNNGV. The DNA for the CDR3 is TGTGCCAGCAGCTTAAACGGTAGTCAGTACTTC. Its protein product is CASSLNGSQYF.

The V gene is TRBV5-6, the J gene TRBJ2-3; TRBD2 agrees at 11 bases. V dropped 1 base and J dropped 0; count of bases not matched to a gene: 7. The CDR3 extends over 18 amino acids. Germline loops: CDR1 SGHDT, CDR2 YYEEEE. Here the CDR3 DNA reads TGTGCCAGCAGCTTGCGGCTAGCGGGAGGTGCTAGCACAGATACGCAGTATTTT. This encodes CASSLRLAGGASTDTQYF.

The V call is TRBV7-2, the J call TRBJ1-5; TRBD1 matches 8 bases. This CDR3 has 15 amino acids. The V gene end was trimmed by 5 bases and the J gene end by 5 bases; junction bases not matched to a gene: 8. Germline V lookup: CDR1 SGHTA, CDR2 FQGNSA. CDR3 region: CASSPRTGLYQPQHF. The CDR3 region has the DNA TGTGCCAGCAGCCCGCGGACAGGGCTATATCAGCCCCAGCATTTT.

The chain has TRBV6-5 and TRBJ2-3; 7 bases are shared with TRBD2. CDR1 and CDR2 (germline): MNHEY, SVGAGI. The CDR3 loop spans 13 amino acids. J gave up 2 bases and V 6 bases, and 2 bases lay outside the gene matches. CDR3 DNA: TGTGCCAGCAGCGGGGGGAACACAGATACGCAGTATTTT. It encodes CASSGGNTDTQYF.

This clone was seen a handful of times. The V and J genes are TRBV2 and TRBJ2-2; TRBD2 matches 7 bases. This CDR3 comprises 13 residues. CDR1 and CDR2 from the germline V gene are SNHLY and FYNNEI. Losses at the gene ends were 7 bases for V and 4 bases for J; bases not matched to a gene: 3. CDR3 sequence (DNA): TGTGCCAGCATAGCGGGTTTCACCGGGGAGCTGTTTTTT. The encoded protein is CASIAGFTGELFF.

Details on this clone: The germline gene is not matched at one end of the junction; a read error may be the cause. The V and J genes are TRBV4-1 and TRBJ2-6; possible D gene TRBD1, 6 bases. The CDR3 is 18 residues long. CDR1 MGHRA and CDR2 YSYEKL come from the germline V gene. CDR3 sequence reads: CASSRTSQGVSGANGLTF. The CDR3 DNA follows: TGCGCCAGCAGCAGAACGTCACAGGGCGTTTCTGGGGCCAACGGCCTGACTTTC.